Below are 9 T cell receptor beta chains sequenced from a single sample in a study of blood T cell repertoires in COVID-19. Assay: immunoSEQ multiplex PCR; the TCRdb copy retains only in-frame clones and omits some. The sample shows over 200,000 clones, roughly 90% of them seen only once. The sequencing sample was made of peripheral blood. Source of these receptors: an older woman with acute or convalescent COVID-19.

This chain joins TRBV5-8 and TRBJ1-1; tentatively, D is TRBD1 (6 bases). The CDR3 is made up of 15 amino acids. V dropped 1 base and J dropped 4 bases, with 14 bases sitting between them. In germline, CDR1 is SGHTS, CDR2 YDEGEE. The CDR3 spells CASSLWGAGVTEAFF. CDR3 nucleotides: TGTGCCAGCAGCTTGTGGGGGGCGGGAGTCACTGAAGCTTTCTTT.

The chain links TRBV18 to TRBJ1-3; 7 positions agree with TRBD1. CDR1 and CDR2 (germline): KGHSH, LQKENI. The V and J ends lost 0 bases and 2 bases, in that order; junction bases with no gene match: 1. The CDR3 totals 15 residues. Here the CDR3 DNA reads TGTGCCAGCTCACCACCTACAGGGGCTGGAAACACCATATATTTT. Translating gives CASSPPTGAGNTIYF.

The rearrangement links TRBV4-2 to TRBJ2-1; D gene ambiguous. There are 15 residues in the CDR3. The germline V gene encodes CDR1 LGHNA and CDR2 YNFKEQ. V dropped 0 bases and J dropped 3 bases, with 9 bases sitting between them. The CDR3, as DNA: TGTGCCAGCAGCCAAGAAGTCAACAACTACAATGAGCAGTTCTTC. It specifies CASSQEVNNYNEQFF.

This clone was detected many times. The chain employs TRBV14 and TRBJ1-1; D is possibly TRBD1 (5 bases). The germline CDR1 and CDR2 sequences are SGHDN and FVKESK. Trimming cost V 4 bases and J 4 bases, with 10 bases left between them. The CDR3 is made up of 13 amino acids. CDR3 sequence (DNA): TGTGCCAGCAGCCCGCAGGGTACCACTGAAGCTTTCTTT. This encodes CASSPQGTTEAFF.

The gene calls are TRBV19 and TRBJ1-6; D possibly corresponds to TRBD1 (6 bases). V was shortened by 4 bases and J by 9 bases, with 13 bases between the two germline ends. The CDR3 spans 14 residues. Germline values: CDR1 LNHDA, CDR2 SQIVND (reference sequence). CDR3 in amino acids: CASSTQGIGSPLHF. Written as DNA, the CDR3 is TGTGCCAGTAGTACACAGGGAATTGGTTCACCCCTCCACTTT.

A few counts support this clone. The chain recombines TRBV7-7 with TRBJ1-3, with TRBD1 matching over 7 bases. CDR1 is SSHAT and CDR2 is FNYEAQ in the germline V gene (reference sequence). CDR3 length: 15 residues. The V and J ends lost 0 bases and 2 bases, in that order; junction bases with no gene match: 1. CDR3 coding DNA: TGTGCCAGCAGCTTAGCAGGGGGCACTGGAAACACCATATATTTT. Residues: CASSLAGGTGNTIYF. Combining the CDR3 with reference TRBV7-7 and TRBJ1-3 gives the whole variable domain GAGVSQSPRYKVTKRGQDVTLRCDPISSHATLYWYQQALGQGPEFLTYFNYEAQPDKSGLPSDRFSAERPEGSISTLTIQRTEQRDSAMYRCASSLAGGTGNTIYFGEGSWLTVV.

The chain uses TRBV5-4 and TRBJ2-2; TRBD2 matches 12 bases. CDR3 length: 18 residues. The germline V gene has CDR1 SGHNT and CDR2 YYREEE (reference sequence). The J segment lost 0 bases and the V segment lost 6 bases, leaving 9 bases of the junction unmatched. The CDR3 is CASNPGLAGYTNTGELFF. The CDR3 DNA reads TGTGCCAGCAACCCGGGACTAGCGGGTTACACGAACACCGGGGAGCTGTTTTTT.

V usage is TRBV29-1 and J usage is TRBJ2-7, with TRBD2 matching 12 bases. Germline CDR1 SQVTM, CDR2 ANQGSEA. J was trimmed by 6 bases and V by 6 bases; bases with no gene match: 12. CDR3 size: 15 residues. The CDR3 protein is CSVLDPTSGRGEQYF. For the CDR3, the DNA is TGCAGCGTCTTGGATCCGACTAGCGGGAGAGGCGAGCAGTACTTC.

This clone was found a few times. This chain joins TRBV14 and TRBJ1-4; TRBD1 is a possible D gene (5 bases). Per germline, CDR1 SGHDN and CDR2 FVKESK. Trimming removed 0 bases from V and 12 bases from J, with 5 bases in between. This CDR3 contains 11 residues. CDR3 residues: CASSQEQELFF. Here the CDR3 DNA reads TGTGCCAGCAGCCAAGAACAGGAACTGTTTTTT.